This is a list of T cell receptor beta chains from one sample in a study of cytomegalovirus exposure and HLA in healthy donors. TCRdb keeps only in-frame clones here, not all; method: immunoSEQ multiplex PCR. The repertoire includes under 200,000 clones, about 70% of them detected once, and roughly 4.4% sits in the top ten. Sequenced input: PBMCs. These receptors all stem from a woman aged 18-29 years in good health and CMV-seropositive. Both conserved end residues are part of each CDR3. The D gene is left open where the match is weak. The listing skips clone size in some rows; elsewhere it reads once, few, many or a size class.

D gene	clone size	J gene	CDR3 length	V gene	CDR3 protein	CDR3 DNA
TRBD1	.	TRBJ2-5	14	TRBV30	CAWSRGQLQETQYF	TGTGCCTGGAGTAGGGGACAGCTACAAGAGACCCAGTACTTC
.	.	TRBJ1-4	12	TRBV18	CATALGVEKLFF	TGTGCCACCGCCCTAGGGGTGGAAAAACTGTTTTTT
TRBD1	.	TRBJ2-5	14	TRBV9	CASSNRDREETQYF	TGTGCCAGCAGCAACCGGGACAGGGAAGAGACCCAGTACTTC
.	once	TRBJ2-3	14	TRBV9	CASSVAGHTDTQYF	TGTGCCAGCAGCGTAGCAGGGCACACAGATACGCAGTATTTT
.	.	TRBJ2-3	14	TRBV2	CASSESPGAHTQYF	TGTGCCAGCAGTGAATCACCGGGAGCCCATACGCAGTATTTT
.	.	TRBJ1-5	13	TRBV30	CAWSQDFSQPQHF	TGTGCCTGGAGCCAGGACTTTAGTCAGCCCCAGCATTTT
.	.	TRBJ1-1	16	TRBV5-1	CASSLYGSGVNTEAFF	TGCGCCAGCAGCTTATACGGTTCCGGGGTAAACACTGAAGCTTTCTTT
TRBD1	.	TRBJ2-3	17	TRBV10-3	CAISESKNRGQTDTQYF	TGTGCCATCAGTGAGTCCAAGAACAGGGGGCAAACAGATACGCAGTATTTT
.	.	TRBJ1-1	12	TRBV19	CASKHGITEAFF	TGTGCCAGTAAACATGGTATCACTGAAGCTTTCTTT
.	few	TRBJ1-4	16	TRBV5-1	CASSPPSSDGNEKLFF	TGCGCCAGCAGCCCGCCTTCGAGTGACGGGAATGAAAAACTGTTTTTT
.	few	TRBJ1-4	16	TRBV5-1	CASSLALGDTNEKLFF	TGCGCCAGCAGCTTGGCCTTAGGAGACACTAATGAAAAACTGTTTTTT
.	.	TRBJ1-3	16	TRBV28	CASSLGLGPSGNTIYF	TGTGCCAGCAGTTTGGGACTGGGGCCCTCTGGAAACACCATATATTTT
.	.	TRBJ2-3	14	TRBV9	CASSDKHSTDTQYF	TGTGCCAGCAGCGACAAACATAGCACAGATACGCAGTATTTT
TRBD1	few	TRBJ1-5	17	TRBV18	CASSPSGTGQLGQPQHF	TGTGCCAGCTCACCTTCCGGGACAGGCCAATTGGGTCAGCCCCAGCATTTT
.	.	TRBJ1-1	14	TRBV7-8	CATTSPQGNTEAFF	TGTGCCACCACCTCCCCCCAGGGGAACACTGAAGCTTTCTTT
.	.	TRBJ1-3	16	TRBV6-5	CASSYSIEPSGNTIYF	TGTGCCAGCAGTTACTCGATAGAGCCCTCTGGAAACACCATATATTTT
TRBD2	few	TRBJ2-1	14	TRBV19	CASVAASGNNEQFF	TGTGCCAGTGTCGCGGCTAGCGGGAACAATGAGCAGTTCTTC